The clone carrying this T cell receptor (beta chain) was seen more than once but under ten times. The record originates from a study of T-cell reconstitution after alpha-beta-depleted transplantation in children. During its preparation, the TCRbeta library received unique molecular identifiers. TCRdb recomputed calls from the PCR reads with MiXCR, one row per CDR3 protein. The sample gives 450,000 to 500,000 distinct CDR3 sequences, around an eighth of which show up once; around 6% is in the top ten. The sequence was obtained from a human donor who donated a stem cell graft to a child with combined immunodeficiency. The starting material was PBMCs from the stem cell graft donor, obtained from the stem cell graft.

The CDR3 DNA sequence: TGTGCCATCTCCCGAGGGGAGTATGGCTACACCTTC. It translates to CAISRGEYGYTF. The chain recombines TRBV12-3 or TRBV12-4 with TRBJ1-2, with a weak D call TRBD1 (5 bases). The CDR3 is 12 amino acids. V was trimmed by 10 bases and J by 5 bases, leaving 14 bases between them.